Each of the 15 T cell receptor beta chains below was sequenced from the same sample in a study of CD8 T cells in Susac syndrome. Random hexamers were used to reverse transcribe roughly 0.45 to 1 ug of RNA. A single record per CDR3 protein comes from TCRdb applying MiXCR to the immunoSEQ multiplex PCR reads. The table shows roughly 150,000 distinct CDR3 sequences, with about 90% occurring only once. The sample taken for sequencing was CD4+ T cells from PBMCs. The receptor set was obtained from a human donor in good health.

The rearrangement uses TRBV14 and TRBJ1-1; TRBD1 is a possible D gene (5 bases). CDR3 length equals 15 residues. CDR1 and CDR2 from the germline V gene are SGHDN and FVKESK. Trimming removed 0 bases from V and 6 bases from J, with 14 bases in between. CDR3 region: CASSQDLLGDPEAFF. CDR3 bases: TGTGCCAGCAGCCAAGATCTTCTCGGGGACCCTGAAGCTTTCTTT.

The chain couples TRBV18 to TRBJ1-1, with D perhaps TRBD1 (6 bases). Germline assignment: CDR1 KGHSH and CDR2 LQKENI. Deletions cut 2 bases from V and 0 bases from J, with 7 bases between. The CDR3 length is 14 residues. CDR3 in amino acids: CASSPGGMNTEAFF. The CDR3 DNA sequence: TGTGCCAGCTCACCAGGGGGCATGAACACTGAAGCTTTCTTT.

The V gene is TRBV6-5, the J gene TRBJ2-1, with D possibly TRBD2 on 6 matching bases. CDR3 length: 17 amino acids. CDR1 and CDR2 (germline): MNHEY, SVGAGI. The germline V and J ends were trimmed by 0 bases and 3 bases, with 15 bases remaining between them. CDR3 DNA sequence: TGTGCCAGCAGTTACTCCCCCACCGGGGGTTACTACAATGAGCAGTTCTTC. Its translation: CASSYSPTGGYYNEQFF.

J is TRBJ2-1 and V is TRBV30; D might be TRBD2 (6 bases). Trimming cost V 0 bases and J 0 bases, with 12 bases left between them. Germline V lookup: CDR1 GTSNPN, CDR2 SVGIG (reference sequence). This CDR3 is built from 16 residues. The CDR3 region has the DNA TGTGCCTGGAGTGTACGGGGGACCCTCTCCTACAATGAGCAGTTCTTC. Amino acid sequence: CAWSVRGTLSYNEQFF.

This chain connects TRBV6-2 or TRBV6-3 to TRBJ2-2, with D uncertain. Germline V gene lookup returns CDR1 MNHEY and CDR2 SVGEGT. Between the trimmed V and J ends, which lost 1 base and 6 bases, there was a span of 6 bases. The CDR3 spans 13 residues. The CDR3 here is CASSYLYSGELFF. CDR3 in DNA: TGTGCCAGCAGTTACTTGTACTCCGGGGAGCTGTTTTTT.

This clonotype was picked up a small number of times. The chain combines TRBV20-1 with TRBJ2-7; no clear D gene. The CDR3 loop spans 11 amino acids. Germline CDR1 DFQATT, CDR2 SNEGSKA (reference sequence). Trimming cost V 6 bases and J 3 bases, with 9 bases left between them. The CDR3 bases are TGCAGTGCCGGGCCATTCTACGAGCAGTACTTC. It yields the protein CSAGPFYEQYF.

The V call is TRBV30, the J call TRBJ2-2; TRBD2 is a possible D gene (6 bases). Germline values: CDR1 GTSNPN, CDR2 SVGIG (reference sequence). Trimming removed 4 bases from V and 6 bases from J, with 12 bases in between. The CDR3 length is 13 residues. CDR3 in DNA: TGTGCCTGGACGATGCGGGACGCCGGGGAGCTGTTTTTT. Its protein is CAWTMRDAGELFF. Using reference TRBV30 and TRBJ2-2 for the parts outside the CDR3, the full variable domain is SQTIHQWPATLVQPVGSPLSLECTVEGTSNPNLYWYRQAAGRGLQLLFYSVGIGQISSEVPQNLSASRPQDRQFILSSKKLLLSDSGFYLCAWTMRDAGELFFGEGSRLTVL.

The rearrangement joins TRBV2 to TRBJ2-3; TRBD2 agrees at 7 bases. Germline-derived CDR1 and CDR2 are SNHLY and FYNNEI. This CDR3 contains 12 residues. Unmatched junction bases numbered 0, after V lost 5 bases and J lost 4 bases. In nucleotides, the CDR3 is TGTGCCAGCAGTCTAGCGGCAGATACGCAGTATTTT. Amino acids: CASSLAADTQYF.

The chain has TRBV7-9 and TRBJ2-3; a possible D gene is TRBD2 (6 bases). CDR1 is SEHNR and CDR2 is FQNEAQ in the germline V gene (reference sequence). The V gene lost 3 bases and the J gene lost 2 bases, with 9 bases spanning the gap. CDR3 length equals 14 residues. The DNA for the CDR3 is TGTGCCAGCAGCTTTAGCGGACCCACAGATACGCAGTATTTT. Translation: CASSFSGPTDTQYF.

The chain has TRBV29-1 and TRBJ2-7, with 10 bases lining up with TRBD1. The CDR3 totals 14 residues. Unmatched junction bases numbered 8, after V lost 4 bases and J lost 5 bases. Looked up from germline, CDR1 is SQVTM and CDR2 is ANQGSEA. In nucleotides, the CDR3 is TGCAGCGTTGCCGGGACAGGGGTTAGGGACGAGCAGTACTTC. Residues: CSVAGTGVRDEQYF.

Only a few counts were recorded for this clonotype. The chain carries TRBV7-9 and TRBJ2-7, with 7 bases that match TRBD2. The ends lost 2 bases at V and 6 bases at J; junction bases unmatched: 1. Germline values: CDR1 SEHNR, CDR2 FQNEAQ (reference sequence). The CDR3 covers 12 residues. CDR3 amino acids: CASSLWEGEQYF. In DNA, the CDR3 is TGTGCCAGCAGCTTATGGGAGGGCGAGCAGTACTTC.

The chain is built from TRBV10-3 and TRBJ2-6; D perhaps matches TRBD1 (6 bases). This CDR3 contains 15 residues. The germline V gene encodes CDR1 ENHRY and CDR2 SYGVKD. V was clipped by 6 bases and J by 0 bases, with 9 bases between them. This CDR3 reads CAIRGHGSGANVLTF. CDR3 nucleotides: TGTGCCATCAGGGGACACGGCTCTGGGGCCAACGTCCTGACTTTC.

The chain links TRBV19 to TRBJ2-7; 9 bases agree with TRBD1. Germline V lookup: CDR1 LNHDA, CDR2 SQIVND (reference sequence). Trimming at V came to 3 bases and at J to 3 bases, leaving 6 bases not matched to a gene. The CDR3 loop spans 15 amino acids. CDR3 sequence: CASSMGDRVVYEQYF. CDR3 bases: TGTGCCAGTAGTATGGGGGACAGGGTCGTCTACGAGCAGTACTTC.

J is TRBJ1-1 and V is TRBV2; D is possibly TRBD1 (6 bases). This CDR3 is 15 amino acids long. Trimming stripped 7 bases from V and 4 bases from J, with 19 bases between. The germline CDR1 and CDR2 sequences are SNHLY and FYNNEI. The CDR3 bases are TGTGCCAGCACCGAGCAGGGGCAGTTAAGCACTGAAGCTTTCTTT. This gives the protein CASTEQGQLSTEAFF.

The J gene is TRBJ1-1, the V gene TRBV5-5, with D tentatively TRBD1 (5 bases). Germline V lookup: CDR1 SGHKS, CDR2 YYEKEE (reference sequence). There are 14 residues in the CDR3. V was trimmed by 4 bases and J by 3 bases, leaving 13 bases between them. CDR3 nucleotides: TGTGCCAGCAGCCGACCAGGGTCGGACACTGAAGCTTTCTTT. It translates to CASSRPGSDTEAFF.